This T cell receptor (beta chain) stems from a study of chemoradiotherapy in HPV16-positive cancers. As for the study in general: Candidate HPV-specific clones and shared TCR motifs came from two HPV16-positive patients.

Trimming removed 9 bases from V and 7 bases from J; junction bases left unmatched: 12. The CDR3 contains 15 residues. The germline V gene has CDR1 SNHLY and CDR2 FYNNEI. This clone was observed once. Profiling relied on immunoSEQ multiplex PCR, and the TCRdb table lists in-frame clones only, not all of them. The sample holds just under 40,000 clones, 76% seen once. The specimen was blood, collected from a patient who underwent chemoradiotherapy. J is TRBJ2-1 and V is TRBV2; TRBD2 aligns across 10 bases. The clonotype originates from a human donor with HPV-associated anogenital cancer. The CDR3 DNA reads TGTGCCAGAGGGGCGGTAGCGGGGGGTGAGAATGAGCAGTTCTTC. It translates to CARGAVAGGENEQFF.